The present entry profiles one T cell receptor (beta chain) with its context. CDR1 and CDR2 (germline): MNHEY, SVGEGT. Trimming at V came to 4 bases and at J to 1 base, leaving 5 bases not matched to a gene. There are 15 residues in the CDR3. This specimen comes from a study of control samples from healthy donors and cancer patients. TCRdb's table, derived via immunoSEQ multiplex PCR, lists solely in-frame clones and lacks some. Found here are 98,000 or so clones, around three quarters of them singletons; the top ten hold over 9.5%. The chain recombines TRBV6-2 or TRBV6-3 with TRBJ2-3, with 7 nucleotides matching TRBD2. This TCR was recovered from a woman aged 30 to 39 in good health. The sample comprised blood. The CDR3 reads CASSWRGSGTDTQYF. The CDR3 DNA sequence: TGTGCCAGCAGTTGGCGGGGGAGCGGCACAGATACGCAGTATTTT.